One and the same sample provided the 15 T cell receptor beta chains below, sequenced in a study of cytomegalovirus exposure and HLA in healthy donors. Use of 60 Vbeta and 13 Jbeta primers characterized the PCR. Sequencing was performed with immunoSEQ multiplex PCR; in TCRdb, only in-frame clones are kept and a portion is missing. The data show fewer than 180,000 clones, roughly 77% seen once. The sample consisted of PBMCs. The receptors were gathered from a human donor in good health.

This clone came up a few times. The chain employs TRBV19 and TRBJ1-1; 8 bases align to TRBD1. The germline CDR1 and CDR2 sequences are LNHDA and SQIVND (reference sequence). This CDR3 contains 14 residues. The V segment lost 6 bases and the J segment 0 bases; nucleotides outside the gene matches: 3. Here the CDR3 DNA reads TGTGCCAGTAGAGTGGGACAGGTGAACACTGAAGCTTTCTTT. Amino acids: CASRVGQVNTEAFF.

The chain links TRBV19 to TRBJ2-3; 9 bases match TRBD1. The junction had 4 bases not matched to a gene; V was cut back by 3 bases and J by 3 bases. Germline V gene data show CDR1 as LNHDA and CDR2 as SQIVND (reference sequence). The CDR3 totals 15 residues. CDR3 loop: CASSMLGQGTDTQYF. DNA for the CDR3: TGTGCCAGTAGTATGCTGGGACAGGGAACAGATACGCAGTATTTT.

V gene TRBV9 combines with J gene TRBJ2-1; no reliable D call. The CDR3 has 15 amino acids. Trimming cost V 0 bases and J 6 bases, with 13 bases left between them. Germline V lookup: CDR1 SGDLS, CDR2 YYNGEE. CDR3 in DNA: TGTGCCAGCAGCGTAGAGTCGTACAGCATCAATGAGCAGTTCTTC. Its protein is CASSVESYSINEQFF.

This chain uses TRBV27 with TRBJ2-7, with a possible D match to TRBD1 (6 bases). Trimming stripped 6 bases from V and 0 bases from J, with 9 bases between. This CDR3 contains 13 residues. The germline V gene encodes CDR1 MNHEY and CDR2 SMNVEV (reference sequence). The CDR3 DNA is TGTGCCAGCAGCCCGGACAGCTCCTACGAGCAGTACTTC. Translating it yields CASSPDSSYEQYF.

CDR3 amino acids: CASSYLRWGGRDEQFF. In DNA, the CDR3 is TGTGCCAGCAGTTACTTAAGGTGGGGGGGACGAGATGAGCAGTTCTTC. The V call is TRBV6-5, the J call TRBJ2-1; 7 bases are a match to TRBD2. The J segment lost 8 bases and the V segment lost 1 base, leaving 11 bases of the junction unmatched. CDR1 and CDR2 from the germline V gene are MNHEY and SVGAGI. The CDR3 is made up of 16 amino acids.

The chain carries TRBV5-1 and TRBJ2-5; 8 bases align to TRBD1. Trimming at V came to 4 bases and at J to 1 base, leaving 6 bases not matched to a gene. CDR3 size: 15 residues. Germline V gives CDR1 SGHRS, CDR2 YFSETQ. The CDR3 region has the DNA TGCGCCAGCAGCCTAGGACAGGGCCCCCAAGAGACCCAGTACTTC. This gives the protein CASSLGQGPQETQYF.

This clone is a singleton in its sample. CDR3 loop: CASSLYQGTGELFF. The CDR3 nucleotides are TGTGCCAGCAGCTTATATCAGGGGACCGGGGAGCTGTTTTTT. The rearrangement uses TRBV11-2 and TRBJ2-2; perhaps TRBD1 as D (6 bases). This CDR3 is 14 amino acids long. Looked up from germline, CDR1 is SGHAT and CDR2 is FQNNGV. Trimming pared 2 bases from V and 5 bases from J, leaving 9 bases between.

V and J are TRBV5-4 and TRBJ2-1; 9 bases are shared with TRBD2. From germline, CDR1 is SGHNT and CDR2 YYREEE (reference sequence). Trimming at V came to 3 bases and at J to 8 bases, leaving 9 bases not matched to a gene. The CDR3 totals 15 residues. The CDR3 spells CASSSGTSLSYEQFF. The CDR3 DNA reads as TGTGCCAGCAGCTCCGGGACTAGCCTTAGCTATGAGCAGTTCTTC.

The chain uses TRBV6-6 and TRBJ2-7; 10 bases fit TRBD2. The junction had 1 base not matched to a gene; V was cut back by 2 bases and J by 6 bases. The CDR3 is 13 amino acids. Looked up from germline, CDR1 is MNHNY and CDR2 is SVGAGI (reference sequence). DNA of the CDR3: TGTGCCAGCAGTTACGGGACTAGCGTCGAGCAGTACTTC. This encodes CASSYGTSVEQYF.

This chain uses TRBV5-4 with TRBJ2-3; 11 bases are a match to TRBD2. J gave up 3 bases and V 4 bases, and 4 bases lay outside the gene matches. The germline gives CDR1 SGHNT, CDR2 YYREEE (reference sequence). The CDR3 contains 15 residues. The chain's CDR3 is CASSPGTSGTDTQYF. Written as DNA, the CDR3 is TGTGCCAGCAGCCCCGGGACTAGCGGAACAGATACGCAGTATTTT.

The chain recombines TRBV6-1 with TRBJ2-5; D not certain. CDR3 size: 13 residues. Trimming removed 4 bases at V and 5 bases at J, with 11 bases between. The germline V gene encodes CDR1 MNHNS and CDR2 SASEGT. CDR3 sequence: CASSGYSRETQYF. Written as DNA, the CDR3 is TGTGCCAGCAGTGGTTATAGTCGGGAGACCCAGTACTTC.

The CDR3 DNA is TGTGCCAGCACTTTGCGACTAGCACCGACCTACGAGCAGTACTTC. Translation gives CASTLRLAPTYEQYF. V is TRBV7-2 and J is TRBJ2-7, with 7 nucleotides matching TRBD2. V gave up 7 bases and J gave up 2 bases; unmatched junction bases: 11. CDR3 size: 15 residues. Germline CDR1 reads SGHTA; CDR2 reads FQGNSA.

This chain uses TRBV18 with TRBJ1-2; no clear D gene. V lost 3 bases and J lost 8, with 22 bases in between. Germline lookup yields CDR1 KGHSH and CDR2 LQKENI. The CDR3 loop spans 16 amino acids. The CDR3 is CASSPSAIITREGYTF. The CDR3 coding sequence is TGTGCCAGCTCACCTTCCGCTATAATAACTAGGGAGGGCTACACCTTC. The variable domain in full, completed from reference TRBV18 and TRBJ1-2, reads NAGVMQNPRHLVRRRGQEARLRCSPMKGHSHVYWYRQLPEEGLKFMVYLQKENIIDESGMPKERFSAEFPKEGPSILRIQQVVRGDSAAYFCASSPSAIITREGYTFGSGTRLTVV.

The chain uses TRBV9 and TRBJ1-5; perhaps TRBD1 as D (6 bases). Germline CDR1 SGDLS, CDR2 YYNGEE. There are 15 residues in the CDR3. The V end lost 2 bases, the J end lost 3 bases, and 12 bases lay between the germline ends. CDR3 amino acids: CASSVGGGNNQPQHF. In DNA, the CDR3 is TGTGCCAGCAGCGTCGGGGGGGGCAACAATCAGCCCCAGCATTTT.

The chain couples TRBV5-4 to TRBJ2-3, with 8 bases that match TRBD2. Trimming cost V 5 bases and J 1 base; bases outside gene matches: 6. Per the germline V gene, CDR1 is SGHNT and CDR2 is YYREEE (reference sequence). CDR3 length equals 15 residues. The CDR3 loop is CASRLTGGGTDTQYF. The CDR3 DNA reads TGTGCCAGCAGACTAACGGGAGGGGGCACAGATACGCAGTATTTT.